The 10 T cell receptor beta chains reported below all come from one sample, sequenced in a study of response to subunit inactivated influenza vaccine. TCRdb reprocessed the RT-PCR reads with MiXCR, giving one entry per CDR3 protein. The repertoire holds 750,000 to 850,000 distinct CDR3 sequences, about a fifth seen once, with approximately 11% in the top ten. The material sequenced was PBMCs from blood, taken around 5 days after vaccination. The receptor set was obtained from a man in his fifties who received an inactivated influenza vaccine.

This clonotype was detected only a few times. The rearrangement links TRBV7-9 to TRBJ2-1; 12 bases fit TRBD2. Germline V gene lookup returns CDR1 SEHNR and CDR2 FQNEAQ (reference sequence). J gave up 7 bases and V 3 bases, and 4 bases lay outside the gene matches. The CDR3 runs to 15 residues. The DNA for the CDR3 is TGTGCCAGCAGCTTTCCTAGCGGGGGGGCAAATGAGCAGTTCTTC. It translates to CASSFPSGGANEQFF.

The chain recombines TRBV4-2 with TRBJ2-6; D tentatively fits TRBD1 or TRBD2 (5 bases each). CDR1 is LGHNA and CDR2 is YNFKEQ in the germline V gene. V was clipped by 0 bases and J by 3 bases, with 12 bases between them. The CDR3 loop spans 17 amino acids. This CDR3 reads CASSQDMRGDGANVLTF. The CDR3 DNA sequence: TGTGCCAGCAGCCAAGACATGAGAGGGGATGGGGCCAACGTCCTGACTTTC.

This clonotype was picked up many times. The chain employs TRBV27 and TRBJ2-5, with 10 bases fitting TRBD2. V gave up 1 base and J gave up 1 base; unmatched junction bases: 6. This CDR3 spans 17 amino acids. CDR1 is MNHEY, CDR2 SMNVEV, per germline (reference sequence). CDR3 coding DNA: TGTGCCAGCAGTTTATTAGGAGCTAGCGGGAGCCAAGAGACCCAGTACTTC. This sequence encodes CASSLLGASGSQETQYF.

This clonotype was picked up a small number of times. V gene TRBV4-2 combines with J gene TRBJ1-1, with unresolved D. Per germline, CDR1 LGHNA and CDR2 YNFKEQ. Trimming removed 0 bases at V and 0 bases at J, with 8 bases between. CDR3 length: 15 residues. The CDR3 DNA reads as TGTGCCAGCAGCCAAGATTTCCGGATGAACACTGAAGCTTTCTTT. This sequence encodes CASSQDFRMNTEAFF.

The V call is TRBV28, the J call TRBJ1-5, with 7 nucleotides matching TRBD1. The V segment lost 5 bases and the J segment 2 bases; nucleotides outside the gene matches: 12. CDR1 and CDR2 from the germline V gene are MDHEN and SYDVKM. The CDR3 totals 17 residues. Here the CDR3 reads CASSPLTGVWGNQPQHF. The CDR3 DNA reads as TGTGCCAGCAGTCCACTCACAGGGGTTTGGGGCAATCAGCCCCAGCATTTT.

This clonotype was seen more than once but under ten times. This chain uses TRBV20-1 with TRBJ2-5, with a tentative D call TRBD2 (6 bases). Germline V lookup: CDR1 DFQATT, CDR2 SNEGSKA (reference sequence). Trimming stripped 0 bases from V and 2 bases from J, with 10 bases between. The CDR3 has 14 amino acids. CDR3 bases: TGCAGTGCTAGAGAGGGGGGACGACAAGAGACCCAGTACTTC. It translates to CSAREGGRQETQYF.

The V gene is TRBV10-3, the J gene TRBJ1-5, with D unresolved. Trimming cost V 2 bases and J 7 bases, with 12 bases left between them. The CDR3 runs to 14 residues. The V gene's germline CDR1 is ENHRY and CDR2 SYGVKD. CDR3 sequence: CAISEDGRGQPQHF. The CDR3 bases are TGTGCCATCAGTGAGGACGGGAGAGGGCAGCCCCAGCATTTT.

This clonotype appeared many times. The chain uses TRBV5-1 and TRBJ2-7, with D possibly matching TRBD1 (6 bases). The CDR3 extends over 14 amino acids. V shed 0 bases and J shed 1 base, with 8 bases lying between them. Germline V gene sequence: CDR1 SGHRS, CDR2 YFSETQ. Written as DNA, the CDR3 is TGCGCCAGCAGCTTGGAAGGGGGTTCCTACGAGCAGTACTTC. Its protein product is CASSLEGGSYEQYF.

This chain links TRBV12-3 or TRBV12-4 with TRBJ2-3; possibly TRBD2 for D (6 bases). The CDR3 extends over 15 amino acids. The V end was cut by 3 bases, the J end by 2 bases, with 12 bases between. The CDR3 DNA is TGTGCCAGCAGTTTTTTCGGCGGGGACACAGATACGCAGTATTTT. Its translation is CASSFFGGDTDTQYF.

The chain couples TRBV28 to TRBJ2-1; D call uncertain. Per the germline V gene, CDR1 is MDHEN and CDR2 is SYDVKM. The CDR3 spans 14 residues. Deletions cut 5 bases from V and 5 bases from J, with 13 bases between. The CDR3 sequence is CASSPPEINNEQFF. The DNA of the CDR3 is TGTGCCAGCAGTCCCCCCGAAATTAACAATGAGCAGTTCTTC.